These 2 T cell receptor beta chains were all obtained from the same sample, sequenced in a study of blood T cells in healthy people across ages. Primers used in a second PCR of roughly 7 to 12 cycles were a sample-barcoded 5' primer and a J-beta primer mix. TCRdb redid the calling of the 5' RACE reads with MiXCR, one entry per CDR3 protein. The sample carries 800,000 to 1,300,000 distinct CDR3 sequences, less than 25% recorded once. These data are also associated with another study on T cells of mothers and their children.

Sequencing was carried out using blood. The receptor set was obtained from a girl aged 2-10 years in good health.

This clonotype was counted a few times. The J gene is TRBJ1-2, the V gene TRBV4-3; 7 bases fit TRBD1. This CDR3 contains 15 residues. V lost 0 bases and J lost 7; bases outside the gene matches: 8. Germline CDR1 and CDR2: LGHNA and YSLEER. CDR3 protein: CASSQEARGFGGYTF. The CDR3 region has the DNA TGCGCCAGCAGCCAAGAGGCCAGGGGGTTCGGTGGCTACACCTTC.

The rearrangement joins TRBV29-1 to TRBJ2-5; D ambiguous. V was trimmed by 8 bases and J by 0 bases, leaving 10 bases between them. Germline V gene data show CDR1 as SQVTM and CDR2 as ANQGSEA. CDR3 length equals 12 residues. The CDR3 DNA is TGCAGCTTTCAAGGGTACCAAGAGACCCAGTACTTC. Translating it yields CSFQGYQETQYF.